One and the same sample provided the 12 T cell receptor beta chains below, sequenced in a study of control samples from healthy donors and cancer patients. The table came from immunoSEQ multiplex PCR; TCRdb's copy has only in-frame clones and leaves some out. The sample holds tens of thousands of clones, about nine tenths seen once. Sequenced sample: blood. These receptor sequences come from a man aged 45 to 65 in good health.

The chain has TRBV7-2 and TRBJ1-6; no definite D call. There are 15 residues in the CDR3. Germline V gene data show CDR1 as SGHTA and CDR2 as FQGNSA. With 1 base removed from V and 4 bases from J, the gap between germline ends came to 8 bases. The CDR3 region is CASSLEAGYNSPLHF. The CDR3 DNA sequence: TGTGCCAGCAGCTTAGAGGCCGGGTATAATTCACCCCTCCACTTT.

Comment on this clone: The germline gene is not matched at one end of the junction; a read error may be the cause. This chain uses TRBV11-2 with TRBJ2-2; D possibly matches TRBD1 or TRBD2 (5 bases each). The CDR3 covers 14 residues. Germline loops: CDR1 SGHAT, CDR2 FQNNGV. CDR3 loop: CASKVGPNTGELFF. CDR3 coding DNA: TGTGCTAGCAAGGTGGGACCGAACACCGGGGAGCTGTTTTTT.

The CDR3 here is CASSYTRRTTDTQYF. The CDR3 region has the DNA TGCGCCAGCAGCTACACCCGACGGACCACAGATACGCAGTATTTT. The rearrangement uses TRBV5-1 and TRBJ2-3; D ambiguous. V shed 3 bases and J shed 2 bases, with 13 bases lying between them. Germline V gives CDR1 SGHRS, CDR2 YFSETQ. The CDR3 has 15 amino acids.

The chain has TRBV9 and TRBJ2-1; TRBD2 might be the D (6 bases). Germline loops: CDR1 SGDLS, CDR2 YYNGEE. The CDR3 consists of 16 residues. Trimming pared 0 bases from V and 8 bases from J, leaving 18 bases between. CDR3 amino acids: CASSVEARGGFDEQFF. CDR3 sequence (DNA): TGTGCCAGCAGCGTAGAGGCCCGGGGAGGCTTCGATGAGCAGTTCTTC.

V is TRBV19 and J is TRBJ1-5; D is unresolved. Between the trimmed V and J ends, which lost 3 bases and 3 bases, there was a span of 15 bases. This CDR3 has 16 residues. Germline V gene lookup returns CDR1 LNHDA and CDR2 SQIVND (reference sequence). CDR3 residues: CASSIGGAYFNQPQHF. CDR3 DNA sequence: TGTGCCAGTAGTATTGGCGGCGCGTATTTCAATCAGCCCCAGCATTTT.

There are a few counts of this clone. The chain links TRBV7-2 to TRBJ2-5; no definite D call. The germline V gene encodes CDR1 SGHTA and CDR2 FQGNSA. The V end lost 1 base, the J end lost 4 bases, and 13 bases lay between the germline ends. The CDR3 covers 15 residues. The CDR3 is CASSLVARSGETQYF. The CDR3, as DNA: TGTGCCAGCAGCTTAGTGGCCCGGTCGGGAGAGACCCAGTACTTC. Combining the CDR3 with reference TRBV7-2 and TRBJ2-5 gives the whole variable domain GAGVSQSPSNKVTEKGKDVELRCDPISGHTALYWYRQSLGQGLEFLIYFQGNSAPDKSGLPSDRFSAERTGGSVSTLTIQRTQQEDSAVYLCASSLVARSGETQYFGPGTRLLVL.

The J gene is TRBJ2-2, the V gene TRBV4-1; unclear D gene. The CDR3 loop spans 16 amino acids. Germline V gene data show CDR1 as MGHRA and CDR2 as YSYEKL. The ends were cut back, 0 bases at V and 1 base at J, with 9 bases in the middle. CDR3 region: CASSQERARNTGELFF. The CDR3 DNA is TGCGCCAGCAGCCAAGAAAGAGCCAGGAACACCGGGGAGCTGTTTTTT.

The chain combines TRBV27 with TRBJ2-7, with D perhaps matching TRBD1 (5 bases). V lost 5 bases, J lost 11 bases, and 13 bases lay in between. The length of the CDR3 is 11 residues. Germline CDR1 MNHEY, CDR2 SMNVEV (reference sequence). The CDR3 spells CASSRWGFEYF. The CDR3, as DNA: TGTGCCAGCAGTAGATGGGGCTTTGAGTACTTC.

This clone was detected only once. V gene TRBV18 combines with J gene TRBJ2-5; D may be TRBD2 (6 bases). The V end was cut by 6 bases, the J end by 5 bases, with 19 bases between. Germline CDR1 is KGHSH and CDR2 is LQKENI. CDR3 length: 15 residues. CDR3 amino acids: CASSPVLAGQETQYF. Written as DNA, the CDR3 is TGTGCCAGCTCCCCTGTCTTGGCGGGGCAGGAGACCCAGTACTTC.

The chain combines TRBV6-1 with TRBJ1-1; 9 bases are shared with TRBD1. CDR1 is MNHNS, CDR2 SASEGT, per germline. CDR3 length: 19 amino acids. The V segment lost 6 bases and the J segment 0 bases; nucleotides outside the gene matches: 17. CDR3 DNA: TGTGCCAGCAGAGAACCGGGACAGGGCCTACTTGTCATGAACACTGAAGCTTTCTTT. Its translation: CASREPGQGLLVMNTEAFF.

The rearrangement joins TRBV7-9 to TRBJ2-2; no clear D. This CDR3 is built from 12 residues. V lost 1 base, J lost 7 bases, and 4 bases lay in between. Germline CDR1 reads SEHNR; CDR2 reads FQNEAQ (reference sequence). CDR3 loop: CASSLGVGELFF. Written as DNA, the CDR3 is TGTGCCAGCAGCTTAGGGGTCGGGGAGCTGTTTTTT.

The gene calls are TRBV10-2 and TRBJ1-1; D is uncertain. There are 13 residues in the CDR3. V dropped 7 bases and J dropped 1 base, with 10 bases sitting between them. Germline V gene data show CDR1 as WSHSY and CDR2 as SAAADI. The CDR3 DNA sequence: TGCGCCAGCACACACTCGGGGAACACTGAAGCTTTCTTT. It codes for CASTHSGNTEAFF.